This TCR beta chain was sequenced for a study of blood T cell repertoires in COVID-19. Study-wide context: Acute and convalescent COVID-19 specimens originated in the United States, Italy and Spain.

Per the original methods: From reference gene primer amplification, estimates of nucleated cell counts were derived. The repertoire was sequenced with immunoSEQ multiplex PCR; TCRdb's copy has only in-frame clones and lacks some. Clone size and V and J calls were adopted from that table, with D and trimming inferred from the DNA. Here the sample spans tens of thousands of clones, less than 85% being singletons. This clone was counted ten times or more. The receptor was isolated from a human donor in a cohort sampled during active COVID-19. Sequencing used peripheral blood.

The CDR3: CASSERQGMTGELFF. CDR3 sequence (DNA): TGTGCCAGCAGCGAACGGCAGGGGATGACCGGGGAGCTGTTTTTT. The chain joins TRBV11-2 to TRBJ2-2; weak D call: TRBD1 (6 bases). Trimming took 5 bases from V and 5 from J, leaving 15 bases between them. Germline CDR1 SGHAT, CDR2 FQNNGV. CDR3 size: 15 residues.